One and the same sample provided the 5 T cell receptor beta chains below, sequenced in a study of shared clonotypes between healthy human individuals (TCRdb year 2020). The library came from the immunoSEQ multiplex PCR assay. In its TCRdb copy, this immuneACCESS table keeps in-frame sequences only and misses some clones. Where compared with another copy, unresolved V genes explain less than half of these, and the others have no known cause. Recorded for this sample are 2 million to 2.5 million clones; 90% to 96% of them occurred a single time. The ten top clones hold roughly 0.13% of the sample. Input material: naive CD4+ T cells sorted from blood. Interpreted using the paper, the cell subset or site label stands for: CD45RA+ positively selected. These receptors were taken from a man between 18 and 35 years old in good health.

Concerning this clone: One end of the junction varies from germline; a read error may be responsible. The chain joins TRBV5-4 to TRBJ1-6, with TRBD1 identical over 8 bases. Per the germline V gene, CDR1 is SGHNT and CDR2 is YYREEE (reference sequence). The CDR3 consists of 17 residues. The DNA for the CDR3 is TGTGCCAGCAGCTTTAAAGGGACAGGTTCCTTTAATTCACCCCTCCACTTT. Amino acid sequence: CASSFKGTGSFNSPLHF.

J is TRBJ2-7 and V is TRBV6-5, with a weak D call TRBD2 (6 bases). V lost 3 bases, J lost 4 bases, and 16 bases lay in between. CDR3 length equals 15 residues. Germline V gene data show CDR1 as MNHEY and CDR2 as SVGAGI. DNA of the CDR3: TGTGCCAGCAGTTATACTGGCGGGGACCGATACGAGCAGTACTTC. Residues: CASSYTGGDRYEQYF.

This chain links TRBV11-2 with TRBJ2-1, with 11 bases identical to TRBD2. This CDR3 has 15 amino acids. Trimming at V came to 1 base and at J to 5 bases, leaving 1 base not matched to a gene. CDR1 and CDR2 (germline): SGHAT, FQNNGV. CDR3 nucleotide sequence: TGTGCCAGCAGCTTAGGACTAGCGGGACACAATGAGCAGTTCTTC. Translating gives CASSLGLAGHNEQFF.

The rearrangement links TRBV6-5 to TRBJ2-2, with 10 bases identical to TRBD2. CDR1 is MNHEY, CDR2 SVGAGI, per germline. The CDR3 is 15 amino acids. The trim removed 7 bases at V and 5 bases at J, leaving 7 bases unmatched. CDR3 amino acids: CASTQGLARTGELFF. In DNA, the CDR3 is TGTGCCAGCACCCAGGGACTAGCGAGGACCGGGGAGCTGTTTTTT.

This chain connects TRBV18 to TRBJ2-5; no firm D call. Germline CDR1 and CDR2: KGHSH and LQKENI. Trimming stripped 0 bases from V and 2 bases from J, with 7 bases between. This CDR3 is 14 amino acids long. The CDR3 nucleotides read TGTGCCAGCTCACCACCCCCCAGACAAGAGACCCAGTACTTC. Its translation: CASSPPPRQETQYF.